This TCR beta chain appears in the sequencing data of a study of T cell changes during pregnancy in multiple sclerosis (dated 2019 in TCRdb). For the study in its entirety: The study examined how the T cell repertoire changed over the course of pregnancy in women with multiple sclerosis.

The library was prepared using the immunoSEQ multiplex PCR assay. TCRdb mirrors the immuneACCESS table, restricted to in-frame sequences. Some clones are absent from its copies; in checked studies, under half trace to an unresolved V gene, and the reason for the others is unknown. The sample yields over 35,000 clones; 90% were counted once. The ten largest clones capture 10% of the sample. The sample holds one count of this clone. The clone's antigen remains unknown. One base away there is no much larger clone; base qualities are not given. The germline V gene specifies LGHNA as CDR1 and YSLEER as CDR2. The CDR3 holds 14 amino acids from the cysteine to the phenylalanine. Just CDR3 DNA is preserved here, 42 bases in frame from base 1. V drops 8 bases and J drops 0 bases, leaving 13 bases in between.

The sample was CD8+ T cells from peripheral blood mononuclear cells, taken in the first trimester of pregnancy. Here the chain combines TRBV4-3 and TRBJ1-1; the best D guess is TRBD1, with 5 bases matching. The origin of this receptor is a female donor with multiple sclerosis, enrolled in a pregnancy study. The CDR3 has the sequence CASHPTGLNTEAFF. The base sequence is TGCGCCAGCCACCCAACAGGTCTGAACACTGAAGCTTTCTTT.